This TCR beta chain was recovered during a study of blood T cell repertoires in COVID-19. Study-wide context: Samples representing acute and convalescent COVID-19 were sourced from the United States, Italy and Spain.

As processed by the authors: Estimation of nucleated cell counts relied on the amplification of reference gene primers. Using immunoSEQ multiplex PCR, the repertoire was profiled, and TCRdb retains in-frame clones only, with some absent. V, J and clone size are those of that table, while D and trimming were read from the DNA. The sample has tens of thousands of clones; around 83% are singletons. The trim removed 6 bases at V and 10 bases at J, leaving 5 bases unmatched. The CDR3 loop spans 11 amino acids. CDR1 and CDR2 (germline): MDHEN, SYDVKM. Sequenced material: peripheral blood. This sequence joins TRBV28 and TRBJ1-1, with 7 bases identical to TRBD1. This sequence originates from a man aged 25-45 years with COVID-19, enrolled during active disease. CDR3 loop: CASSPGTVAFF. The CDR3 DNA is TGTGCCAGCAGCCCCGGGACAGTAGCTTTCTTT.